Listed below are T cell receptor beta chains from one sample, sequenced in a study of shared clonotypes between healthy human individuals. Libraries were prepared by immunoSEQ multiplex PCR; TCRdb keeps only in-frame clonotypes and omits some of them. The sample shows roughly 1 million clones, 65% to 80% of them seen only once. Sample: memory CD4+ T cells sorted from blood. Source of these receptors: a young man in good health. CDR3s include the opening cysteine and the closing phenylalanine or tryptophan. The order of the fields is J gene, clone size, D gene, V gene, CDR3 DNA, CDR3 protein. D genes are given only for firm matches. Clone size appears in some rows only: once, few, many, or a class for an expanded clone.

TRBJ2-1,NA,TRBD2,TRBV19,TGTGCCAGTAGTGTAGCGGGCGGGAGAGGGGCCTACAATGAGCAGTTCTTC,CASSVAGGRGAYNEQFF
TRBJ2-5,few,NA,TRBV2,TGTGCCAGCAGTACTACTGGGGGTGACCCACGGACCCAGTACTTC,CASSTTGGDPRTQYF
TRBJ2-2,NA,NA,TRBV5-1,TGCGCCAGCAGGGTGGGGTCTGCTGGCGGGGAGCTGTTTTTT,CASRVGSAGGELFF
TRBJ1-2,NA,TRBD1,TRBV5-1,TGCGCCAGCAGCTCCCCAGACAGGGCGAACTATGGCTACACCTTC,CASSSPDRANYGYTF
TRBJ2-7,NA,NA,TRBV28,TGTGCCAGCAGTGATTTACAGGGTCCCTACTACGAGCAGTACTTC,CASSDLQGPYYEQYF
TRBJ2-3,NA,NA,TRBV30,TGTGCCTGGAGGACCGGGATAGTGACAGATACGCAGTATTTT,CAWRTGIVTDTQYF
TRBJ1-3,NA,NA,TRBV23-1,TGCGCCAGCAGTCGCAGACGGGACTCTGGAAACACCATATATTTT,CASSRRRDSGNTIYF
TRBJ2-5,NA,TRBD2,TRBV4-3,TGCGCCAGCAGCCAAGGAGGAGCGGGGGAAGAGACCCAGTACTTC,CASSQGGAGEETQYF
TRBJ2-1,once,TRBD2,TRBV10-3,TGTGCCATCAGCAAGATGGGGACTAGCGGGGGTAATGAGCAGTTCTTC,CAISKMGTSGGNEQFF
TRBJ1-1,NA,NA,TRBV20-1,TGCAGTGCGGCTAGGGCTGAAGCTTTCTTT,CSAARAEAFF
TRBJ2-4,NA,TRBD1,TRBV9,TGTGCCAGCAGCGTAGATATCGGACAGGGAAGTGGAAACATTCAGTACTTC,CASSVDIGQGSGNIQYF
TRBJ2-1,NA,TRBD2,TRBV5-1,TGCGCCAGCAGCTTGTTTAGCGGGGGGGCAATATACAATGAGCAGTTCTTC,CASSLFSGGAIYNEQFF
TRBJ2-2,NA,NA,TRBV18,TGTGCCAGCTCACCCAGGCTGAACACCGGGGAGCTGTTTTTT,CASSPRLNTGELFF
TRBJ1-5,few,NA,TRBV6-4,TGTGCCAGCAGTGTTAATGGGCAGGGAGGGCAGCCCCAGCATTTT,CASSVNGQGGQPQHF
TRBJ2-1,NA,NA,TRBV7-2,TGTGCCAGCAGCTCGAGGAATGAGCAGTTCTTC,CASSSRNEQFF
TRBJ2-1,NA,TRBD1,TRBV9,TGTGCCAGCAGCTTACAGACAGGGGCCTACAATGAGCAGTTCTTC,CASSLQTGAYNEQFF
TRBJ2-5,few,NA,TRBV10-2,TGCGCCAGCAGAGGCCAGCCCCAAGAGACCCAGTACTTC,CASRGQPQETQYF
TRBJ1-2,few,TRBD1,TRBV15,TGTGCCACCAGCAGCCTTCTCGGGACAGGAGGCTACACCTTC,CATSSLLGTGGYTF
TRBJ1-2,NA,TRBD1,TRBV27,TGTGCCAGCAGGTATACAGGGGGCTATGGCTACACCTTC,CASRYTGGYGYTF
TRBJ1-2,NA,TRBD1,TRBV6-5,TGTGCCAGCGGGACAGGATATGGCTACACCTTC,CASGTGYGYTF
TRBJ1-4,NA,TRBD1,TRBV6-1,TGTGCCAGCAGTGGAGACAGGGGAGGTGGAGCGAGAGAAAAACTGTTTTTT,CASSGDRGGGAREKLFF
TRBJ2-1,NA,NA,TRBV5-8,TGTGCCAGCAGCTTGGGGCGTAGGGGCAACAATGAGCAGTTCTTC,CASSLGRRGNNEQFF
TRBJ1-5,many,NA,TRBV19,TGTGCCAGTAGTATGTATTCCCAGCCCCAGCATTTT,CASSMYSQPQHF
TRBJ2-2,NA,NA,TRBV10-3,TGTGCCATCAGCAGGGTTGGGACCGGGGAGCTGTTTTTT,CAISRVGTGELFF
TRBJ1-2,NA,NA,TRBV5-6,TGTGCCAGCAGCTTGCCCGCCCGGCAGGCTAACTATGGCTACACCTTC,CASSLPARQANYGYTF
TRBJ2-2,NA,NA,TRBV6-6,TGTGCCAGCAGCCGCGGCGGGCGGGGCACCGGGGAGCTGTTTTTT,CASSRGGRGTGELFF
TRBJ2-6,once,TRBD1,TRBV18,TGTGCCAGCTCACCCCCACAGGGGGTGTCTGGGGCCAACGTCCTGACTTTC,CASSPPQGVSGANVLTF
TRBJ2-1,NA,TRBD2,TRBV6-1,TGTGCCAGCAGTGGAGGACTAGGATTGGGTGAGCAGTTCTTC,CASSGGLGLGEQFF
TRBJ1-1,NA,NA,TRBV29-1,TGCAGCGTTGTAGAGGGGGGATGGACTGAAGCTTTCTTT,CSVVEGGWTEAFF
TRBJ2-7,NA,NA,TRBV18,TGTGCCAGCTCACCACTTCAGGGAGACGGATACGAGCAGTACTTC,CASSPLQGDGYEQYF
TRBJ2-3,NA,NA,TRBV27,TGTGCCAGCAGTTTAGTAGGCTTGGGACTGGAAAGCACAGATACGCAGTATTTT,CASSLVGLGLESTDTQYF
TRBJ1-4,NA,NA,TRBV4-1,TGCGCCAGCAGCCAAGACGGCGAAGGTCGGCAGGGAACTGAAAAACTGTTTTTT,CASSQDGEGRQGTEKLFF
TRBJ1-1,NA,NA,TRBV23-1,TGCGCCAGCATTACCAGGGAAGCTTTCTTT,CASITREAFF
TRBJ2-7,NA,TRBD1,TRBV15,TGTGCCACCAGCAGAGACCGGGACAGGGCCTCCTACGAGCAGTACTTC,CATSRDRDRASYEQYF